Detailed here is one T cell receptor (beta chain). The data were obtained in a study of T cell changes during pregnancy in multiple sclerosis. Method: immunoSEQ multiplex PCR; TCRdb's copy keeps in-frame clones and lacks some. The sample has around 50,000 clones, 94% seen once. The CDR3 sequence is 14 residues long. Germline CDR1 reads SGHNT; CDR2 reads YYREEE (reference sequence). V gave up 6 bases and J gave up 0 bases, with 12 bases separating them. This clonotype originated in a female donor with multiple sclerosis, enrolled in a pregnancy study. The chain joins TRBV5-4 to TRBJ1-1; tentative D call: TRBD1 (5 bases). The sample was CD4+ T cells from peripheral blood mononuclear cells, taken in the first trimester of pregnancy. The CDR3: CASKGDSMNTEAFF. The CDR3 nucleotides are TGTGCCAGCAAGGGTGACAGTATGAACACTGAAGCTTTCTTT.